This T cell receptor (beta chain) emerged from a study of T-cell memory formation after mild COVID-19. The CDR3 sequence is 17 residues long. Per germline, CDR1 SEHNR and CDR2 FQNEAQ (reference sequence). Between the trimmed V and J ends, which lost 6 bases and 5 bases, there was a span of 25 bases. TCRdb redid the calling of the 5' RACE reads with MiXCR, one entry per CDR3 protein. The sample records under 650,000 distinct CDR3 sequences, approximately 19% being singletons. This clonotype has a handful of counts. Its cognate antigen is unknown. Study-wide points: Clones from the second wave (peaking day 37) had unconfirmed SARS-CoV-2 specificity. Clones contracting over day 15 to 85 were CD4/CD8 balanced, with later expanders leaning CD4+.

V usage is TRBV7-9 and J usage is TRBJ2-5, with no clear D. The receptor was isolated from an adult woman who had mild COVID-19 (a few samples of this study predate the infection). Cell type and time point are not known. Sequenced material: PBMCs or a T cell subset sorted from them (not recorded which). The chain's CDR3 is CASSGPSLVGEDETQYF. DNA of the CDR3: TGTGCCAGCAGTGGTCCCTCCTTGGTAGGAGAAGATGAGACCCAGTACTTC.